The 30 T cell receptor beta chains given below trace back to one sample, sequenced in a study of cytomegalovirus exposure and HLA in healthy donors. PCR amplification relied on 60 Vbeta primers (plus 13 Jbeta primers). The method was immunoSEQ multiplex PCR; TCRdb's version includes in-frame clones alone and lacks a portion of them. This table has approximately 110,000 clones, 70% to 85% appearing once. The sample consisted of PBMCs. These receptors were collected from a middle-aged woman in good health and CMV-seropositive.

This clone came up a few times. The chain links TRBV29-1 to TRBJ2-5, with D maybe TRBD2 (7 bases). Germline V gives CDR1 SQVTM, CDR2 ANQGSEA. CDR3 length: 13 amino acids. V shed 3 bases and J shed 5 bases, with 13 bases lying between them. Written as DNA, the CDR3 is TGCAGCGTTGACCGGGGGGCCGTGGAGACCCAGTACTTC. Amino acids: CSVDRGAVETQYF.

This clone was counted only a few times. V gene TRBV18 combines with J gene TRBJ1-1, with D hard to call. There are 14 residues in the CDR3. Between the trimmed V and J ends, which lost 3 bases and 0 bases, there was a span of 8 bases. Germline V gene lookup returns CDR1 KGHSH and CDR2 LQKENI. The CDR3 is CASSPATVNTEAFF. The CDR3 DNA sequence: TGTGCCAGCTCACCCGCCACGGTGAACACTGAAGCTTTCTTT.

V usage is TRBV2 and J usage is TRBJ1-5; D is ambiguous. The CDR3 runs 13 residues. Per the germline V gene, CDR1 is SNHLY and CDR2 is FYNNEI. Trimming stripped 6 bases from V and 2 bases from J, with 8 bases between. Here the CDR3 reads CASREDGNQPQHF. In nucleotides, the CDR3 is TGTGCCAGCAGGGAGGACGGCAATCAGCCCCAGCATTTT.

The chain joins TRBV6-5 to TRBJ1-1; perhaps TRBD1 as D (5 bases). Trimming stripped 7 bases from V and 2 bases from J, with 11 bases between. The V gene's germline CDR1 is MNHEY and CDR2 SVGAGI. The CDR3 has 13 amino acids. The CDR3, as DNA: TGTGCCAGCACGACAGACAAAAACACTGAAGCTTTCTTT. Its protein product is CASTTDKNTEAFF.

There are a few counts of this clone. The rearrangement joins TRBV19 to TRBJ1-2; weak D call: TRBD1 (6 bases). This CDR3 comprises 12 residues. In germline, CDR1 is LNHDA, CDR2 SQIVND (reference sequence). Trimming removed 5 bases from V and 6 bases from J, with 10 bases in between. In DNA, the CDR3 is TGTGCCAGTAGTTTCAGGACAGATGGCTACACCTTC. Amino acid sequence: CASSFRTDGYTF.

The V call is TRBV14, the J call TRBJ1-4; D is uncertain. CDR3 length: 14 residues. V lost 1 base and J 8 bases, leaving 11 bases between the germline ends. Germline CDR1 is SGHDN and CDR2 is FVKESK. CDR3 loop: CASSQGTAGEKLFF. The CDR3 nucleotides read TGTGCCAGCAGCCAAGGGACGGCGGGGGAAAAACTGTTTTTT.

The chain links TRBV5-1 to TRBJ2-1; D call uncertain. CDR1 and CDR2 from the germline V gene are SGHRS and YFSETQ. Trimming left V 2 bases short and J 0 bases short, with 9 bases between. The CDR3 covers 15 residues. The CDR3, as DNA: TGCGCCAGCAGCTTAGGCGCGGTCTCCTACAATGAGCAGTTCTTC. It translates to CASSLGAVSYNEQFF.

The chain employs TRBV15 and TRBJ2-3, with TRBD1 as a possible D gene (6 bases). The CDR3 spans 15 residues. Germline CDR1 reads LNHNV; CDR2 reads YYDKDF (reference sequence). Trimming left V 1 base short and J 2 bases short, with 10 bases between. CDR3 bases: TGTGCCACCAGCAGAGGGGCAGGGGTCACAGATACGCAGTATTTT. Amino acid sequence: CATSRGAGVTDTQYF.

The chain uses TRBV6-5 and TRBJ2-2; possible D gene TRBD1, 6 bases. Trimming shortened V by 7 bases and J by 3 bases, and 15 bases separated the two germline ends. The germline V gene encodes CDR1 MNHEY and CDR2 SVGAGI. This CDR3 comprises 15 residues. The CDR3 sequence is CASNQGTPYTGELFF. In DNA, the CDR3 is TGTGCCAGCAATCAGGGGACGCCTTACACCGGGGAGCTGTTTTTT.

The chain is built from TRBV5-1 and TRBJ2-1, with TRBD2 matching 10 bases. The germline V gene encodes CDR1 SGHRS and CDR2 YFSETQ. This CDR3 has 18 residues. The junction had 17 bases not matched to a gene; V was cut back by 3 bases and J by 8 bases. The CDR3 nucleotides are TGCGCCAGCAGCTCGGATACCCGGGCTAGCGGGAGATACGATGAGCAGTTCTTC. Protein: CASSSDTRASGRYDEQFF.

Turning to this clone: One junction end does not reproduce the germline sequence, and a read error may be involved. The J gene is TRBJ2-6, the V gene TRBV4-1, with D possibly being TRBD2 (5 bases). In germline, CDR1 is MGHRA, CDR2 YSYEKL. This CDR3 region has 14 residues. DNA for the CDR3: TGTGCCAGCGGAGGAGGCTCTGGGGCCAACGTCCTGACTTTC. Encoded protein: CASGGGSGANVLTF.

This clone occurred once. The chain recombines TRBV7-8 with TRBJ2-4; 7 bases align to TRBD1. Germline V gene lookup returns CDR1 SGHVS and CDR2 FQNEAQ. The CDR3 length is 19 residues. The V and J ends lost 2 bases and 4 bases, in that order; junction bases with no gene match: 17. The CDR3 here is CASSLFGTAASSSKNIQYF. CDR3 in DNA: TGTGCCAGCAGCTTATTTGGGACAGCGGCCTCTAGCTCAAAAAACATTCAGTACTTC.

The genes are TRBV2 and TRBJ1-2; 9 bases are shared with TRBD1. Germline values: CDR1 SNHLY, CDR2 FYNNEI. The V gene end was trimmed by 5 bases and the J gene end by 4 bases; junction bases not matched to a gene: 8. The CDR3 is made up of 15 amino acids. In nucleotides, the CDR3 is TGTGCCAGCAGTCCTACACAGGGGGCGGTCTATGGCTACACCTTC. It encodes CASSPTQGAVYGYTF.

J is TRBJ2-2 and V is TRBV4-1, with TRBD1 matching 8 bases. Germline V gene sequence: CDR1 MGHRA, CDR2 YSYEKL. Trimming took 5 bases from V and 5 from J; bases not matched to a gene: 4. The CDR3 covers 14 residues. This CDR3 reads CASSLTGETGELFF. CDR3 coding DNA: TGCGCCAGCAGCTTGACAGGGGAGACCGGGGAGCTGTTTTTT.

The V and J genes are TRBV10-1 and TRBJ2-2; 12 positions match TRBD2. The junction had 5 bases not matched to a gene; V was cut back by 6 bases and J by 0 bases. The germline V gene has CDR1 WNHNN and CDR2 SYGVQD (reference sequence). The CDR3 is made up of 17 amino acids. DNA for the CDR3: TGCGCCAGCAGCCCGGGACTAGCGGGTGCGAACACCGGGGAGCTGTTTTTT. Encoded protein: CASSPGLAGANTGELFF.

The gene calls are TRBV10-2 and TRBJ1-1, with a weak D call TRBD1 (6 bases). Trimming shortened V by 7 bases and J by 2 bases, and 11 bases separated the two germline ends. The CDR3 sequence is 13 residues long. CDR1 is WSHSY, CDR2 SAAADI, per germline. This CDR3 is CASMDRSNTEAFF. The DNA of the CDR3 is TGCGCCAGCATGGACAGATCTAACACTGAAGCTTTCTTT.

The genes are TRBV19 and TRBJ1-2; TRBD1 might be the D (6 bases). Germline CDR1 reads LNHDA; CDR2 reads SQIVND (reference sequence). Trimming stripped 7 bases from V and 7 bases from J, with 10 bases between. This CDR3 is 11 amino acids long. This chain's CDR3 is CASTGQIGYTF. The CDR3 coding sequence is TGTGCCAGTACAGGACAGATTGGCTACACCTTC.

The chain couples TRBV10-1 to TRBJ2-1; D is possibly TRBD2 (6 bases). V lost 4 bases and J lost 7, with 11 bases in between. Germline CDR1 is WNHNN and CDR2 is SYGVQD (reference sequence). This CDR3 region has 13 residues. Here the CDR3 DNA reads TGCGCCAGCAGTGGGGGGGTCGGGAATGAGCAGTTCTTC. Its protein is CASSGGVGNEQFF.

In this sample, this clone turned up once. The gene calls are TRBV5-4 and TRBJ1-1; D may be TRBD1 (6 bases). The CDR3 runs 16 residues. V lost 4 bases, J lost 0 bases, and 16 bases lay in between. Germline V CDR1 and CDR2: SGHNT, YYREEE (reference sequence). The CDR3 region is CASSPSGQFLNTEAFF. The DNA for the CDR3 is TGTGCCAGCAGCCCATCTGGACAGTTTTTGAACACTGAAGCTTTCTTT.

The chain uses TRBV10-1 and TRBJ2-2, with 9 bases identical to TRBD2. Losses at the gene ends were 4 bases for V and 5 bases for J; bases not matched to a gene: 2. This CDR3 is 14 amino acids long. Germline CDR1 is WNHNN and CDR2 is SYGVQD (reference sequence). The CDR3 nucleotides read TGCGCCAGCAGTGTAAGCGGGGGGACCGGGGAGCTGTTTTTT. The encoded protein is CASSVSGGTGELFF.

The V call is TRBV28, the J call TRBJ2-7, with D unclear. Germline values: CDR1 MDHEN, CDR2 SYDVKM. This CDR3 spans 12 amino acids. The V end was cut by 1 base, the J end by 5 bases, with 6 bases between. The CDR3: CASSLSFHEQYF. The DNA of the CDR3 is TGTGCCAGCAGTTTATCTTTCCACGAGCAGTACTTC.

This clone appeared a few times. The chain uses TRBV11-2 and TRBJ2-2; perhaps TRBD1 as D (7 bases). There are 16 residues in the CDR3. The germline V and J ends were trimmed by 5 bases and 1 base, with 14 bases remaining between them. The germline V gene encodes CDR1 SGHAT and CDR2 FQNNGV. The CDR3 coding sequence is TGTGCCAGCAGCCCGGGGGACAGAGTGAACACCGGGGAGCTGTTTTTT. Its protein product is CASSPGDRVNTGELFF.

The chain couples TRBV5-1 to TRBJ2-1; TRBD2 agrees at 7 bases. There are 15 residues in the CDR3. Germline CDR1 SGHRS, CDR2 YFSETQ. V gave up 0 bases and J gave up 4 bases; unmatched junction bases: 4. CDR3: CASSLDTSAYNEQFF. The CDR3 coding sequence is TGCGCCAGCAGCTTGGATACTAGCGCTTACAATGAGCAGTTCTTC. Full variable domain (missing parts from reference TRBV5-1 and TRBJ2-1): KAGVTQTPRYLIKTRGQQVTLSCSPISGHRSVSWYQQTPGQGLQFLFEYFSETQRNKGNFPGRFSGRQFSNSRSEMNVSTLELGDSALYLCASSLDTSAYNEQFFGPGTRLTVL.

This clone counts as medium-sized. V and J are TRBV28 and TRBJ2-2; TRBD1 is a possible D gene (6 bases). CDR1 MDHEN and CDR2 SYDVKM come from the germline V gene. Between the trimmed V and J ends, which lost 3 bases and 4 bases, there was a span of 12 bases. The CDR3 is 15 residues long. CDR3 coding DNA: TGTGCCAGCAGTTTCAGGGGCATAACCACCGGGGAGCTGTTTTTT. Its protein is CASSFRGITTGELFF.

This clone was observed a handful of times. This chain uses TRBV6-5 with TRBJ1-2, with TRBD1 matching over 8 bases. The CDR3 is 13 amino acids. Germline V CDR1 and CDR2: MNHEY, SVGAGI. Germline trimming cut 2 bases from V and 4 bases from J; bases unmatched to any gene: 0. CDR3 residues: CASSYQGAYGYTF. The CDR3 nucleotides read TGTGCCAGCAGTTACCAGGGGGCCTATGGCTACACCTTC.

This chain links TRBV30 with TRBJ2-5; 11 positions agree with TRBD2. The CDR3 loop spans 13 amino acids. The germline V gene has CDR1 GTSNPN and CDR2 SVGIG (reference sequence). Losses at the gene ends were 7 bases for V and 4 bases for J; bases not matched to a gene: 5. The CDR3: CALLAGGRETQYF. In DNA, the CDR3 is TGTGCCTTGCTAGCGGGAGGAAGAGAGACCCAGTACTTC.

This chain connects TRBV6-5 to TRBJ2-3, with D possibly matching TRBD2 (6 bases). V lost 6 bases to trimming and J lost 6 bases, with 16 bases between them. The CDR3 has 14 amino acids. The germline V gene encodes CDR1 MNHEY and CDR2 SVGAGI. The CDR3 reads CASREGHWKDTQYF. The CDR3 DNA reads TGTGCCAGCAGGGAGGGCCATTGGAAGGATACGCAGTATTTT.

This sequence joins TRBV2 and TRBJ2-1, with 7 bases fitting TRBD2. This CDR3 is built from 15 residues. V gave up 6 bases and J gave up 12 bases; unmatched junction bases: 17. The germline V gene has CDR1 SNHLY and CDR2 FYNNEI. This CDR3 reads CASSTGGAGLMRQFF. CDR3 DNA sequence: TGTGCCAGCAGCACTGGGGGAGCGGGGCTGATGAGGCAGTTCTTC.

This rearrangement joins TRBV5-1 to TRBJ2-7; 9 bases are a match to TRBD2. Germline V CDR1 and CDR2: SGHRS, YFSETQ. J lost 1 base, V lost 5 bases, and 7 bases had no gene match. This CDR3 has 15 residues. CDR3 protein: CASRRLAGPSYEQYF. The DNA for the CDR3 is TGCGCCAGCAGGCGCCTAGCGGGACCATCCTACGAGCAGTACTTC.

J is TRBJ1-4 and V is TRBV28, with 9 bases matching TRBD1. The CDR3 consists of 15 residues. Germline V gene sequence: CDR1 MDHEN, CDR2 SYDVKM. The V gene end was trimmed by 5 bases and the J gene end by 8 bases; junction bases not matched to a gene: 9. The CDR3 protein is CASSPPDRGLEKLFF. In nucleotides, the CDR3 is TGTGCCAGCAGTCCACCGGACAGGGGTTTAGAAAAACTGTTTTTT.